The source of this T cell receptor beta chain is a study of T-cell memory formation after mild COVID-19 (dated by TCRdb to the early 2020s). Context from the whole study: Most TCR sequence clusters were specific to one of the two donors. T-cell clones expanding and contracting after mild COVID-19 in a couple of donors were tracked by longitudinal TCRalpha and TCRbeta repertoire sequencing. Two young, previously healthy adult volunteers, one female and one male, were included in the cohort.

The research as a whole found: Contracting CD4+ clones were found mainly in CM and EM memory subsets, while CD8+ clones were enriched in EMRA. From day 15 to 85, contracting clones showed balanced CD4/CD8 phenotypes, whereas a second wave of clones that expanded from day 15 to 37 leaned towards CD4+. Some responding clones were detected in pre-infection memory, which suggested that pre-existing cross-reactive memory T cells had joined the SARS-CoV-2 response. The study included only a couple of mild cases, and larger cohorts that include severe cases with pre-infection samples were judged to be necessary. SARS-CoV-2 specificity of the second-wave clones peaking on day 37 was not confirmed.

Ficoll-Paque density gradient centrifugation was used to isolate PBMCs. For this clonotype: No antigen is known for it. Base qualities are missing; no much larger clone stands one base away.

For sequencing, an Illumina NovaSeq 6000 was employed. TCRalpha and TCRbeta cDNA libraries were built by 5'RACE with constant-segment primers, adding sample barcodes and unique molecular identifiers. RNA was extracted from every sample with Trizol reagent. The libraries were amplified in two PCR steps, and the second step added a second sample barcode and Illumina TruSeq adapters. Sequencing of libraries was performed on an Illumina NovaSeq with 2 x 150 bp paired-end reads. As for how the authors treated the data: With migec v1.2.7, reads were demultiplexed and then collapsed into UMI-guided consensus sequences. With mixcr v2.1.11, UMI consensuses were aligned to TRA and TRB V and J templates and assembled into clonotypes. A clonotype was counted as expanded or contracted only if both edgeR and NoisET called the change significant, with noise models trained on biological replicates. For edgeR calls, the thresholds were a false discovery rate-adjusted p below 0.01 and a log2 fold-change of 1. As an exploratory analysis of dynamics, PCA with hierarchical clustering was applied to max-normalized trajectories of the 1000 most abundant clonotypes. Each responding clone was given a CD4 or CD8 phenotype based on the CD4+ and CD8+ repertoires, which had been sequenced separately. In-frame beta chains were kept once TCRdb had trimmed the public reads at Q25 with fastp and called clones with MiXCR. Merged by CDR3 protein, the rows form single entries marked with the most common genes and DNA. TCRdb's processing, not the authors', yielded these V and J calls. The sample contains about 390,000 distinct CDR3 sequences, around 21% of them found a single time. Of the sample, under 15% is held by the ten largest clones.

From cysteine to phenylalanine, the CDR3 is 14 amino acids long. The kept DNA is CDR3 alone, 42 bases in frame from the first base. V gives up 6 bases and J gives up 8 bases, and the segment between their germline ends measures 19 bases. Rearrangement joined TRBV12-3 or TRBV12-4 to TRBJ2-5; the D gene remains uncertain. The sequencing input was PBMCs or a T cell subset sorted from them (not recorded which). The receptor comes from an adult woman who had mild COVID-19 (a few samples of this study predate the infection). The sample titles of this study are shuffled in the database, so cell type and time point are left out; the donor was told from shared clones. The CDR3 here reads CASRPSEPGKTQYF. Here is the DNA: TGTGCCAGCAGACCTTCGGAACCGGGCAAAACCCAGTACTTC.